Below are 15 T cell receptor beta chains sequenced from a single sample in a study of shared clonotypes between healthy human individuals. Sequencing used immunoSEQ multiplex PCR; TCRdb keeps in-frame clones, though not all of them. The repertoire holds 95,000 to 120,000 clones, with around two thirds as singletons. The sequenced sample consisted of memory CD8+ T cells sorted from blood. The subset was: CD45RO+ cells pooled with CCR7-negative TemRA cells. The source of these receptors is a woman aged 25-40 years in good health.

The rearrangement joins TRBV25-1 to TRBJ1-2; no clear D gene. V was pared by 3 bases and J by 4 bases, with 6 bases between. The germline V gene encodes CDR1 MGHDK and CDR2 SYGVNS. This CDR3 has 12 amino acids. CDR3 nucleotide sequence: TGTGCCAGCAGTGAGAGCCCCTATGGCTACACCTTC. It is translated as CASSESPYGYTF.

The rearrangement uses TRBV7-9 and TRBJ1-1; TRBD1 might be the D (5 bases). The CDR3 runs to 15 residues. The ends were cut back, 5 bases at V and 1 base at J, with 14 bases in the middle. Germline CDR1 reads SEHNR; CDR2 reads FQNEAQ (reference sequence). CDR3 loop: CASSDTGTGNTEAFF. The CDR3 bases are TGTGCCAGCAGCGACACCGGGACGGGGAACACTGAAGCTTTCTTT.

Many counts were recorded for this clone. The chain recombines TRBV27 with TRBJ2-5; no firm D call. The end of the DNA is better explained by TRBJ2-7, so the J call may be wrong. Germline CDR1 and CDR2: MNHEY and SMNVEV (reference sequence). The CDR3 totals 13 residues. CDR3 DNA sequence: TGTGCCAGCAGCAAACGGAGCTATTACGAGCAGTACTTC. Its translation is CASSKRSYYEQYF.

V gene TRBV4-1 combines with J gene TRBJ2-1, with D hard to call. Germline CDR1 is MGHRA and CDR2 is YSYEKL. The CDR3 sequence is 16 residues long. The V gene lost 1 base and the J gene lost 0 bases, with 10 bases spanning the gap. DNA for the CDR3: TGCGCCAGCAGCCAAGGCAGCGTCACCTCCTACAATGAGCAGTTCTTC. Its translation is CASSQGSVTSYNEQFF.

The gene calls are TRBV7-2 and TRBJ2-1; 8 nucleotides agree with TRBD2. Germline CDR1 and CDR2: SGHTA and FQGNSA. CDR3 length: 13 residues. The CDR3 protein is CAEERESWNEQFF. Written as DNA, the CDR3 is TGTGCGGAAGAGCGGGAGTCTTGGAATGAGCAGTTCTTC.

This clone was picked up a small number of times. CDR3 amino acids: CASSERTGRGLAKNIQYF. The DNA of the CDR3 is TGTGCCAGCAGTGAACGGACAGGGCGGGGGCTAGCCAAAAACATTCAGTACTTC. V gene TRBV6-1 combines with J gene TRBJ2-4, with D possibly TRBD1 on 8 matching bases. In germline, CDR1 is MNHNS, CDR2 SASEGT. The length of the CDR3 is 18 residues. Between the trimmed V and J ends, which lost 2 bases and 0 bases, there was a span of 17 bases.

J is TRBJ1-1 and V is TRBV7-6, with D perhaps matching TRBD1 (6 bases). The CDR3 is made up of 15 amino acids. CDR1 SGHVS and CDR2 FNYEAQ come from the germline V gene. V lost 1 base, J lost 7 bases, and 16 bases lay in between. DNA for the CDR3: TGTGCCAGCAGCTTAGGACGATGGGGGCTTAGTGAAGCTTTCTTT. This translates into CASSLGRWGLSEAFF.

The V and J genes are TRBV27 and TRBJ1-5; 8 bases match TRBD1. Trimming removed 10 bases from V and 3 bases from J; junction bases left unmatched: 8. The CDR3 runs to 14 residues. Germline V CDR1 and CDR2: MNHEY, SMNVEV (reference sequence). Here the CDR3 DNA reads TGTGCCACCAACCGGGACAGGCCCAATCAGCCCCAGCATTTT. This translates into CATNRDRPNQPQHF.

The CDR3 here is CASSPSTGAYEQYF. The CDR3 DNA is TGCGCCAGCAGCCCCAGTACAGGAGCCTACGAGCAGTACTTC. The chain employs TRBV5-1 and TRBJ2-7, with D tentatively TRBD1 (5 bases). Trimming shortened V by 4 bases and J by 2 bases, and 13 bases separated the two germline ends. Germline values: CDR1 SGHRS, CDR2 YFSETQ. This CDR3 contains 14 residues.

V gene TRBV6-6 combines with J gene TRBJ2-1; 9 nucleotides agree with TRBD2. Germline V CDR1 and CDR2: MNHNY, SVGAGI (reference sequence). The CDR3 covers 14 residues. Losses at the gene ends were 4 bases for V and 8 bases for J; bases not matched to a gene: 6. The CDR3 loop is CASSSGTSMDEQFF. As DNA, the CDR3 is TGTGCCAGCAGTTCCGGGACTAGCATGGATGAGCAGTTCTTC.

Here the CDR3 DNA reads TGTGCCAGCAGCTTGGGGCAGGTCCCTGAAGCTTTCTTT. Amino acid sequence: CASSLGQVPEAFF. The chain has TRBV7-9 and TRBJ1-1; D is possibly TRBD1 (5 bases). Germline loops: CDR1 SEHNR, CDR2 FQNEAQ (reference sequence). Trimming pared 3 bases from V and 6 bases from J, leaving 11 bases between. The CDR3 has 13 amino acids.

The DNA of the CDR3 is TGTGCCAGCAGCCCCCAAACAAGGACAGAAGAGTTCGAGCAGTACTTC. As protein: CASSPQTRTEEFEQYF. V and J are TRBV4-2 and TRBJ2-7, with D perhaps TRBD1 (6 bases). The V and J ends lost 4 bases and 6 bases respectively, with 22 bases between them. Germline loops: CDR1 LGHNA, CDR2 YNFKEQ. This CDR3 has 16 residues.

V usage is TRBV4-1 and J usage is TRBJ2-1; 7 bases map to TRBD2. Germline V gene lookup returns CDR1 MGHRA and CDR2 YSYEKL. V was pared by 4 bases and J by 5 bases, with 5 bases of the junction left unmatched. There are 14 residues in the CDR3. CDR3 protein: CASSPQRGDNEQFF. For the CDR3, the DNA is TGCGCCAGCAGCCCCCAACGGGGGGACAATGAGCAGTTCTTC.

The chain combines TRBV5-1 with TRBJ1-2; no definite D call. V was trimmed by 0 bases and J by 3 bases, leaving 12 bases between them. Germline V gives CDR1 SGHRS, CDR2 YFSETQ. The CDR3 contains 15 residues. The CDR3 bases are TGCGCCAGCAGCTTGGCCCTTGAGGGATACTATGGCTACACCTTC. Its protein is CASSLALEGYYGYTF.

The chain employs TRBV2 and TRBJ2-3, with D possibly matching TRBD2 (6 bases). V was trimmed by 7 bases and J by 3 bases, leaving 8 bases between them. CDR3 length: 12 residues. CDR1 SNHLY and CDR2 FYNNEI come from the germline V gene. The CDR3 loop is CASIGTTDTQYF. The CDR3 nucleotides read TGTGCCAGCATCGGGACTACAGATACGCAGTATTTT.